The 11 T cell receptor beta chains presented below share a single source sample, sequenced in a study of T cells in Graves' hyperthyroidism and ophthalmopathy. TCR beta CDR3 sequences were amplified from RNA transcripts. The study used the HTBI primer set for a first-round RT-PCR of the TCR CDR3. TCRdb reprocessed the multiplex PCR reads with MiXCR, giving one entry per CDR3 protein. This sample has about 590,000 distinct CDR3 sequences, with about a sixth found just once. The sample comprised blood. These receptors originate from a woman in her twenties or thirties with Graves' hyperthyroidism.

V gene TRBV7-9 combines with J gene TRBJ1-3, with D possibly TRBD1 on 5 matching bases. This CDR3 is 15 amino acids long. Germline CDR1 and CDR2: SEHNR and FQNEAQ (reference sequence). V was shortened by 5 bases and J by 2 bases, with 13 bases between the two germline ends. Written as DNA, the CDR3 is TGTGCCAGCAGCCAGGGAGCGAGGCCTGGAAACACCATATATTTT. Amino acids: CASSQGARPGNTIYF.

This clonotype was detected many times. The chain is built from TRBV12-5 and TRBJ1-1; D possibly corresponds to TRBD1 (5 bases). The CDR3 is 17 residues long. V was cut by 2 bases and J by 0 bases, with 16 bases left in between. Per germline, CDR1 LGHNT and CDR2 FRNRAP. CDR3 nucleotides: TGTGCTAGTGGTTTGTTCCCCGTTGGGGCGATGAACACTGAAGCTTTCTTT. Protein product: CASGLFPVGAMNTEAFF.

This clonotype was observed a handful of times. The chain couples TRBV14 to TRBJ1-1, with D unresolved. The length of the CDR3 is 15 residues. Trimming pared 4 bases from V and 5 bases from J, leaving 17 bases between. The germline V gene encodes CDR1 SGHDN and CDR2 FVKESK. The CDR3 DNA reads TGTGCCAGCAGCCCCCCCGGCGGAAAGAGTACTGAAGCTTTCTTT. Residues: CASSPPGGKSTEAFF.

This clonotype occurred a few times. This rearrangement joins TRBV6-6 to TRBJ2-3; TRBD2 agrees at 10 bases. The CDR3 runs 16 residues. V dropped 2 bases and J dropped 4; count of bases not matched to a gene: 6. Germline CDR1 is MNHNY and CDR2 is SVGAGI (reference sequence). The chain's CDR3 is CASSYGLAGESDTQYF. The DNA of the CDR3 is TGTGCCAGCAGTTACGGGCTAGCGGGAGAGTCAGATACGCAGTATTTT.

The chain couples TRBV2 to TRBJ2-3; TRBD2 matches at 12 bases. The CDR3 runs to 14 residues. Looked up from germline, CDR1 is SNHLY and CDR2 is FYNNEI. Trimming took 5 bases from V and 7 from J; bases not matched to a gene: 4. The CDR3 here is CASSRTSGMYTQYF. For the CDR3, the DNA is TGTGCCAGCAGTAGGACTAGCGGGATGTATACGCAGTATTTT.

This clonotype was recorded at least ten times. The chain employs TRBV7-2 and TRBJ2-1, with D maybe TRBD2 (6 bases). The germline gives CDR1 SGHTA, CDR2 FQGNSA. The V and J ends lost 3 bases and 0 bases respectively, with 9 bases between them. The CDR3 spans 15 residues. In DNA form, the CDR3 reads TGTGCCAGCAGCTTGGGTAGCGGCTCCTACAATGAGCAGTTCTTC. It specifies CASSLGSGSYNEQFF.

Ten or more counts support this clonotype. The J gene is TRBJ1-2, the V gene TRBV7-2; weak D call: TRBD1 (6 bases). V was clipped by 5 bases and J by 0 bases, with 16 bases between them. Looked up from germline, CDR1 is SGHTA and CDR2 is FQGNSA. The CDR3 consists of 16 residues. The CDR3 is CASSGLLGAANYGYTF. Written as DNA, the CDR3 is TGTGCCAGCAGCGGCCTGCTGGGGGCGGCTAACTATGGCTACACCTTC. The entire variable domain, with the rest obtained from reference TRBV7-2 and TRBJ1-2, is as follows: GAGVSQSPSNKVTEKGKDVELRCDPISGHTALYWYRQSLGQGLEFLIYFQGNSAPDKSGLPSDRFSAERTGGSVSTLTIQRTQQEDSAVYLCASSGLLGAANYGYTFGSGTRLTVV.

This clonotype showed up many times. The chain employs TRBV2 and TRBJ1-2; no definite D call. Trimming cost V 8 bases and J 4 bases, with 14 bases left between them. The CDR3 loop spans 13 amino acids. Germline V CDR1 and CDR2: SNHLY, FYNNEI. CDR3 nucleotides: TGTGCCAGCCGACCCCTCGGGAGCTATGGCTACACCTTC. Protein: CASRPLGSYGYTF.

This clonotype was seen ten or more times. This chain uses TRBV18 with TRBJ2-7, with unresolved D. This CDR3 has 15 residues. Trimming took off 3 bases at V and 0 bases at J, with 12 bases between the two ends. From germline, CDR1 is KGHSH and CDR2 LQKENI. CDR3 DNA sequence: TGTGCCAGCTCACCTTCGTCAGGAAGCTCCTACGAGCAGTACTTC. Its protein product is CASSPSSGSSYEQYF.

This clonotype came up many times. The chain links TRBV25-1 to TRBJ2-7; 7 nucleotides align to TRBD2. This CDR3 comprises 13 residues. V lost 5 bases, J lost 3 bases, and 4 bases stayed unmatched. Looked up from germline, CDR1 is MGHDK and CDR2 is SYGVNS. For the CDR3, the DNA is TGTGCCAGCAGTCGCGGGAGTTACTACGAGCAGTACTTC. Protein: CASSRGSYYEQYF.

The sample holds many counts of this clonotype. CDR3 protein: CSVEGIETGDTEAFF. The DNA for the CDR3 is TGCAGCGTTGAAGGAATAGAGACAGGGGATACTGAAGCTTTCTTT. The gene calls are TRBV29-1 and TRBJ1-1; the match to TRBD1 covers 8 bases. Trimming took 1 base from V and 5 from J; bases not matched to a gene: 9. The CDR3 spans 15 residues. CDR1 and CDR2 (germline): SQVTM, ANQGSEA.